This T cell receptor (beta chain) was retrieved from a study of Graves' ophthalmopathy and Graves' hyperthyroidism. The study's findings and limits: The authors also found most expanded thyroid clonotypes above 0.001 frequency in blood.

RNA transcripts were the template, and TCR beta CDR3 regions were amplified from them. HTBI primers primed a first-round RT-PCR, and a second-round multiplex PCR followed. TCRdb passed the multiplex PCR reads through MiXCR, listing each CDR3 protein once. The sample carries just over 600,000 distinct CDR3 sequences, 20% to 25% recorded once. Germline CDR1 reads ENHRY; CDR2 reads SYGVKD. V gave up 4 bases and J gave up 6 bases, with 22 bases separating them. This CDR3 has 16 residues. Patients were excluded if they had other autoimmune diseases or uncontrolled infections, and likewise if pregnancy or lactation applied. Clinical symptoms, serum thyroxine, TRAb, thyroid ultrasound and orbital computed tomography determined diagnosis. About this clonotype itself: What it recognizes is unknown.

Sequenced input: peripheral blood. The chain is built from TRBV10-3 and TRBJ2-7; tentatively, D is TRBD1 (5 bases). This sequence was found in a woman aged 18-29 years with stable Graves' hyperthyroidism. Some clones in this sample may be carry-over from other donors' samples. This CDR3 is CAISAYGGRAPSEQYF. In DNA, the CDR3 is TGTGCCATCAGTGCCTATGGCGGCAGGGCCCCCTCCGAGCAGTACTTC.